Shown below are 27 T cell receptor beta chains from a single sample sequenced in a study of cytomegalovirus exposure and HLA in healthy donors. A multiplex PCR was run with 60 Vbeta primers and 13 Jbeta primers. Produced via immunoSEQ multiplex PCR; TCRdb's table is partial and in-frame only. The data contain 150,000 to 160,000 clones, around 74% of them seen just once; the ten biggest clones take up 2.5% to 3%. The sample consisted of PBMCs. The receptors were gathered from a man aged 18 to 30 in good health and CMV-seronegative.

The chain uses TRBV4-1 and TRBJ1-3, with 9 bases that match TRBD1. V lost 1 base and J lost 12; bases outside the gene matches: 13. The CDR3 sequence is 16 residues long. Germline CDR1 and CDR2: MGHRA and YSYEKL. The CDR3 nucleotides read TGCGCCAGCAGCCAAGGGACAGGGGCATCTTATAGCAGCATATATTTT. Translating gives CASSQGTGASYSSIYF.

This clone was seen a handful of times. J is TRBJ1-2 and V is TRBV27, with D perhaps TRBD1 (6 bases). Germline V CDR1 and CDR2: MNHEY, SMNVEV (reference sequence). Trimming shortened V by 4 bases and J by 7 bases, and 13 bases separated the two germline ends. The CDR3 has 13 residues. The CDR3 coding sequence is TGTGCCAGCAGTTCACAGGGATTCGGTGGCTACACCTTC. It is translated as CASSSQGFGGYTF.

The rearrangement uses TRBV7-9 and TRBJ1-4; 7 bases are a match to TRBD1. V shed 5 bases, J shed 2 bases, and the junction held 2 bases outside the gene matches. Per germline, CDR1 SEHNR and CDR2 FQNEAQ (reference sequence). The CDR3 length is 14 residues. The CDR3 sequence: CASSEQGTNEKLFF. CDR3 in DNA: TGTGCCAGCAGCGAACAGGGGACTAATGAAAAACTGTTTTTT.

The chain links TRBV5-6 to TRBJ2-7; D not certain. Trimming shortened V by 0 bases and J by 3 bases, and 7 bases separated the two germline ends. CDR1 is SGHDT, CDR2 YYEEEE, per germline. CDR3 size: 13 residues. DNA for the CDR3: TGTGCCAGCAGCTTGGCCACAAACTACGAGCAGTACTTC. It encodes CASSLATNYEQYF.

V gene TRBV30 combines with J gene TRBJ2-3, with D unclear. The CDR3 extends over 13 amino acids. Germline values: CDR1 GTSNPN, CDR2 SVGIG (reference sequence). V was clipped by 0 bases and J by 3 bases, with 7 bases between them. The CDR3 protein is CAWSVRFTDTQYF. In nucleotides, the CDR3 is TGTGCCTGGAGTGTTCGGTTTACAGATACGCAGTATTTT.

The rearrangement links TRBV5-1 to TRBJ2-1; D may be TRBD2 (5 bases). V dropped 4 bases and J dropped 10 bases, with 12 bases sitting between them. Germline loops: CDR1 SGHRS, CDR2 YFSETQ. The CDR3 covers 12 residues. The CDR3 reads CASSSTRVEQFF. CDR3 in DNA: TGCGCCAGCAGCAGTACTAGAGTCGAGCAGTTCTTC.

The V and J genes are TRBV10-1 and TRBJ1-1; TRBD1 matches 8 bases. CDR1 is WNHNN, CDR2 SYGVQD, per germline (reference sequence). V was clipped by 8 bases and J by 1 base; unmatched bases: 3. The CDR3 has 13 residues. CDR3 nucleotides: TGCGCCAGCCGGACAGGGAAGAACACTGAAGCTTTCTTT. Its protein product is CASRTGKNTEAFF.

This chain links TRBV19 with TRBJ1-3; TRBD1 matches at 7 bases. CDR1 is LNHDA, CDR2 SQIVND, per germline (reference sequence). This CDR3 has 15 residues. Trimming at V came to 5 bases and at J to 3 bases, leaving 7 bases not matched to a gene. This CDR3 reads CASSPDRDVGNTIYF. The DNA of the CDR3 is TGTGCCAGTAGTCCTGACAGGGATGTTGGAAACACCATATATTTT.

The chain couples TRBV28 to TRBJ1-2; TRBD1 might be the D (6 bases). The CDR3 spans 16 residues. Germline loops: CDR1 MDHEN, CDR2 SYDVKM. Trimming took 3 bases from V and 4 from J, leaving 18 bases between them. CDR3 nucleotide sequence: TGTGCCAGCAGTTTTATGGGGGACAAATCAGTCTATGGCTACACCTTC. As protein: CASSFMGDKSVYGYTF.

This chain joins TRBV6-6 and TRBJ2-7, with D unresolved. The germline V and J ends were trimmed by 2 bases and 4 bases, with 6 bases remaining between them. The CDR3 sequence is 12 residues long. Germline CDR1 reads MNHNY; CDR2 reads SVGAGI (reference sequence). The CDR3 spells CASSYGIYEQYF. For the CDR3, the DNA is TGTGCCAGCAGTTACGGCATTTACGAGCAGTACTTC.

This chain uses TRBV2 with TRBJ1-6, with D maybe TRBD1 (5 bases). The germline V and J ends were trimmed by 1 base and 6 bases, with 10 bases remaining between them. The germline gives CDR1 SNHLY, CDR2 FYNNEI. This CDR3 is built from 15 residues. This CDR3 reads CASSEEQGLNSPLHF. In nucleotides, the CDR3 is TGTGCCAGCAGTGAAGAGCAGGGACTTAATTCACCCCTCCACTTT. Full variable domain (missing parts from reference TRBV2 and TRBJ1-6): EPEVTQTPSHQVTQMGQEVILRCVPISNHLYFYWYRQILGQKVEFLVSFYNNEISEKSEIFDDQFSVERPDGSNFTLKIRSTKLEDSAMYFCASSEEQGLNSPLHFGNGTRLTVT.

The V call is TRBV2, the J call TRBJ2-2; 14 positions agree with TRBD2. This CDR3 comprises 18 residues. Losses at the gene ends were 6 bases for V and 2 bases for J; bases not matched to a gene: 8. Per the germline V gene, CDR1 is SNHLY and CDR2 is FYNNEI. In nucleotides, the CDR3 is TGTGCCAGCAGACCATTGACTAGCGGGGGGGCCAACACCGGGGAGCTGTTTTTT. It codes for CASRPLTSGGANTGELFF.

J is TRBJ2-1 and V is TRBV7-3; D is possibly TRBD2 (7 bases). There are 15 residues in the CDR3. The V gene's germline CDR1 is SGHTA and CDR2 FQGTGA. Trimming cost V 2 bases and J 6 bases, with 14 bases left between them. CDR3 DNA: TGTGCCAGCAGCTTACTGGGGGGGCCTGGCAATGAGCAGTTCTTC. It translates to CASSLLGGPGNEQFF.

This clone was counted only a few times. The chain employs TRBV5-6 and TRBJ1-1; 8 bases map to TRBD1. Unmatched junction bases numbered 4, after V lost 1 base and J lost 8 bases. Germline CDR1 is SGHDT and CDR2 is YYEEEE. The CDR3 has 13 amino acids. DNA for the CDR3: TGTGCCAGCAGCTTGCGCAGGGGGCGAGAAGCTTTCTTT. This translates into CASSLRRGREAFF.

V gene TRBV5-1 combines with J gene TRBJ2-1; 7 bases agree with TRBD2. After removal of 3 bases from V and 6 bases from J, the junction contained 15 bases not matched to a gene. Per the germline V gene, CDR1 is SGHRS and CDR2 is YFSETQ. There are 17 residues in the CDR3. DNA of the CDR3: TGCGCCAGCAGCTCCTACCCTCCTAGCGGATCCCTCAATGAGCAGTTCTTC. Protein: CASSSYPPSGSLNEQFF.

The chain employs TRBV2 and TRBJ2-7; D is possibly TRBD2 (5 bases). The CDR3 extends over 13 amino acids. Trimming pared 8 bases from V and 4 bases from J, leaving 15 bases between. Germline V CDR1 and CDR2: SNHLY, FYNNEI. The CDR3 loop is CASLRPRGYEQYF. DNA of the CDR3: TGTGCCAGCTTACGACCCCGGGGTTACGAGCAGTACTTC.

This clone was observed a single time. The genes are TRBV7-3 and TRBJ2-7; 14 bases align to TRBD2. The V gene end was trimmed by 5 bases and the J gene end by 4 bases; junction bases not matched to a gene: 10. Germline CDR1 reads SGHTA; CDR2 reads FQGTGA. The CDR3 covers 17 residues. The CDR3 DNA is TGTGCCAGCAGCCAAACCGGGACTAGCGGGGGTCCGTACGAGCAGTACTTC. It is translated as CASSQTGTSGGPYEQYF.

The chain has TRBV7-2 and TRBJ2-3, with 8 bases matching TRBD2. The germline CDR1 and CDR2 sequences are SGHTA and FQGNSA. Trimming removed 2 bases from V and 1 base from J; junction bases left unmatched: 5. The CDR3 runs 16 residues. CDR3 region: CASSLRGGRGTDTQYF. For the CDR3, the DNA is TGTGCCAGCAGCTTACGGGGGGGCCGCGGCACAGATACGCAGTATTTT.

V usage is TRBV7-2 and J usage is TRBJ2-5, with TRBD1 identical over 8 bases. This CDR3 is built from 14 residues. V lost 6 bases, J lost 4 bases, and 7 bases stayed unmatched. The germline V gene encodes CDR1 SGHTA and CDR2 FQGNSA. CDR3 DNA: TGTGCCAGCAGTCCGGACAGGGTCCGAGAGACCCAGTACTTC. This translates into CASSPDRVRETQYF.

The DNA of the CDR3 is TGTGCCAGCAGTGTCCCGAGCGGGGGGGCTCCCGGGGAGCTGTTTTTT. Its translation: CASSVPSGGAPGELFF. The V call is TRBV6-1, the J call TRBJ2-2, with TRBD2 matching over 10 bases. Per the germline V gene, CDR1 is MNHNS and CDR2 is SASEGT. V was clipped by 4 bases and J by 6 bases; unmatched bases: 8. The CDR3 has 16 residues.

The genes are TRBV16 and TRBJ2-4; TRBD1 agrees at 10 bases. V lost 2 bases and J lost 0; bases outside the gene matches: 4. Germline V CDR1 and CDR2: KGHSY, FQNENV. This CDR3 has 17 residues. The CDR3 here is CASSQPDRGIAKNIQYF. The CDR3 nucleotides read TGTGCCAGCAGCCAACCGGACAGGGGGATAGCCAAAAACATTCAGTACTTC. The variable domain in full, completed from reference TRBV16 and TRBJ2-4, reads GEEVAQTPKHLVRGEGQKAKLYCAPIKGHSYVFWYQQVLKNEFKFLISFQNENVFDETGMPKERFSAKCLPNSPCSLEIQATKLEDSAVYFCASSQPDRGIAKNIQYFGAGTRLSVL.

The chain employs TRBV29-1 and TRBJ1-2; D gene ambiguous. The V gene's germline CDR1 is SQVTM and CDR2 ANQGSEA. The CDR3 has 12 amino acids. CDR3 in DNA: TGCAGGCCTCTGGAGGGAGTATATGGCTACACCTTC. This sequence encodes CRPLEGVYGYTF.

This chain uses TRBV7-2 with TRBJ2-1; TRBD2 matches 7 bases. CDR3 length equals 16 residues. The germline gives CDR1 SGHTA, CDR2 FQGNSA. After removal of 4 bases from V and 4 bases from J, the junction contained 10 bases not matched to a gene. DNA of the CDR3: TGTGCCAGCAGCTCTTACTCTAGCGGAAAGTACAATGAGCAGTTCTTC. It is translated as CASSSYSSGKYNEQFF. Combining the CDR3 with reference TRBV7-2 and TRBJ2-1 gives the whole variable domain GAGVSQSPSNKVTEKGKDVELRCDPISGHTALYWYRQSLGQGLEFLIYFQGNSAPDKSGLPSDRFSAERTGGSVSTLTIQRTQQEDSAVYLCASSSYSSGKYNEQFFGPGTRLTVL.

The chain recombines TRBV6-6 with TRBJ1-5; 8 bases map to TRBD1. V trimming: 11 bases; J trimming: 6 bases; junction bases outside the gene matches: 12. Germline lookup yields CDR1 MNHNY and CDR2 SVGAGI (reference sequence). The CDR3 is 14 residues long. In nucleotides, the CDR3 is TGTGCCGCTGTTAGGGCAGGGACAGGTCAGCCCCAGCATTTT. Its protein product is CAAVRAGTGQPQHF.

The genes are TRBV29-1 and TRBJ2-2, with 9 bases fitting TRBD1. The length of the CDR3 is 14 residues. Unmatched junction bases numbered 7, after V lost 5 bases and J lost 6 bases. Germline values: CDR1 SQVTM, CDR2 ANQGSEA. The CDR3 sequence: CSVQPGQGSGELFF. The CDR3 DNA is TGCAGCGTTCAGCCGGGACAGGGTTCCGGGGAGCTGTTTTTT.

The sample holds one count of this clone. This chain uses TRBV7-8 with TRBJ2-1; 15 bases match TRBD2. This CDR3 contains 20 residues. Germline lookup yields CDR1 SGHVS and CDR2 FQNEAQ. V lost 5 bases and J lost 0; bases outside the gene matches: 11. DNA for the CDR3: TGTGCCAGCAGCATAACCGGGACTAGCGGGGGGAAAAGCTCCTACAATGAGCAGTTCTTC. Protein sequence: CASSITGTSGGKSSYNEQFF.

The genes are TRBV19 and TRBJ2-1; TRBD2 matches at 9 bases. The CDR3 totals 12 residues. Germline CDR1 is LNHDA and CDR2 is SQIVND (reference sequence). V gave up 8 bases and J gave up 10 bases; unmatched junction bases: 6. Here the CDR3 DNA reads TGTGCCAGTCGAGCGGGGGGCTGGGAGCAGTTCTTC. Protein product: CASRAGGWEQFF. Full variable domain (rest looked up from reference TRBV19 and TRBJ2-1): DGGITQSPKYLFRKEGQNVTLSCEQNLNHDAMYWYRQDPGQGLRLIYYSQIVNDFQKGDIAEGYSVSREKKESFPLTVTSAQKNPTAFYLCASRAGGWEQFFGPGTRLTVL.